Each of the 32 T cell receptor beta chains below was sequenced from the same sample in a study of blood T cell repertoires in COVID-19 (TCRdb year 2020). Library creation used the immunoSEQ multiplex PCR assay. In its TCRdb copy, this immuneACCESS table keeps in-frame sequences only and misses some clones. Where compared with another copy, unresolved V genes explain less than half of these, and the others have no known cause. The sample includes over 200,000 clones, with under 90% observed a single time. Around 6.5% of the sample lies in the top ten. The specimen sequenced was peripheral blood. These receptors were taken from a man older than 75 with acute or convalescent COVID-19.

The V and J genes are TRBV13 and TRBJ2-3, with 7 bases fitting TRBD2. The junction had 6 bases not matched to a gene; V was cut back by 0 bases and J by 3 bases. The CDR3 has 16 amino acids. CDR1 and CDR2 (germline): PRHDT, FYEKMQ (reference sequence). This chain's CDR3 is CASSLGGRARTDTQYF. CDR3 nucleotides: TGTGCCAGCAGCTTAGGAGGGAGGGCCAGGACAGATACGCAGTATTTT.

The chain recombines TRBV7-8 with TRBJ2-1, with TRBD1 matching 7 bases. With V trimmed by 2 bases and J by 5 bases, 9 bases remained unmatched. Per germline, CDR1 SGHVS and CDR2 FQNEAQ. The CDR3 covers 16 residues. The CDR3 nucleotides read TGTGCCAGCAGCTTAACCTCGGACAGGAGAAACAATGAGCAGTTCTTC. Protein product: CASSLTSDRRNNEQFF.

This rearrangement joins TRBV27 to TRBJ2-7; 10 nucleotides match TRBD1. The trim removed 8 bases at V and 4 bases at J, leaving 5 bases unmatched. The CDR3 covers 13 residues. Per the germline V gene, CDR1 is MNHEY and CDR2 is SMNVEV (reference sequence). The CDR3 DNA reads as TGTGCCAGCGGACAGGGGGGGCGATACGAGCAGTACTTC. Its protein is CASGQGGRYEQYF.

The V and J genes are TRBV18 and TRBJ2-6; D is ambiguous. Trimming stripped 2 bases from V and 0 bases from J, with 14 bases between. Germline V lookup: CDR1 KGHSH, CDR2 LQKENI. CDR3 length: 18 residues. CDR3 protein: CASSPSLSRYSGANVLTF. Here the CDR3 DNA reads TGTGCCAGCTCACCATCCCTTTCTCGGTACTCTGGGGCCAACGTCCTGACTTTC.

The chain links TRBV27 to TRBJ2-7, with 11 bases identical to TRBD1. The CDR3 consists of 13 residues. The germline CDR1 and CDR2 sequences are MNHEY and SMNVEV (reference sequence). J gave up 12 bases and V 4 bases, and 8 bases lay outside the gene matches. For the CDR3, the DNA is TGTGCCAGCAGTTATACGGACAGGGGGCGTCCGTACTTC. Translation gives CASSYTDRGRPYF.

V gene TRBV28 combines with J gene TRBJ2-4; perhaps TRBD2 as D (6 bases). Germline V gene sequence: CDR1 MDHEN, CDR2 SYDVKM. Trimming pared 2 bases from V and 0 bases from J, leaving 8 bases between. This CDR3 has 15 amino acids. The CDR3 loop reads CASSLRREAKNIQYF. DNA for the CDR3: TGTGCCAGCAGTTTACGGCGGGAAGCCAAAAACATTCAGTACTTC.

The rearrangement links TRBV3-1 (or the pseudogene TRBV3-2) to TRBJ2-5; possibly TRBD1 for D (7 bases). The CDR3 length is 14 residues. The V gene's germline CDR1 is LGHDT and CDR2 YNNKEL (reference sequence). V lost 6 bases and J 3 bases, leaving 14 bases between the germline ends. CDR3 sequence: CASRSQGGKETQYF. The CDR3 nucleotides read TGTGCCAGCAGGTCGCAGGGGGGAAAAGAGACCCAGTACTTC.

CDR3 DNA: TGTGCCAGCAGCTTGTCAGGGATAAACACTGAAGCTTTCTTT. It translates to CASSLSGINTEAFF. This rearrangement joins TRBV5-4 to TRBJ1-1, with a possible D match to TRBD1 (5 bases). Trimming took off 1 base at V and 2 bases at J, with 9 bases between the two ends. The CDR3 covers 14 residues. Germline values: CDR1 SGHNT, CDR2 YYREEE (reference sequence).

CDR3 amino acids: CAGGDRGNGNIQYF. CDR3 DNA: TGTGCGGGGGGGGACAGGGGCAATGGAAACATTCAGTACTTC. This sequence joins TRBV7-9 and TRBJ2-4; TRBD1 matches at 10 bases. CDR3 size: 14 residues. Germline V lookup: CDR1 SEHNR, CDR2 FQNEAQ (reference sequence).

V usage is TRBV6-5 and J usage is TRBJ2-3; 9 positions agree with TRBD2. Germline V gene sequence: CDR1 MNHEY, CDR2 SVGAGI. The CDR3 extends over 16 amino acids. The V gene end was trimmed by 2 bases and the J gene end by 1 base; junction bases not matched to a gene: 4. For the CDR3, the DNA is TGTGCCAGCAGTTACAGGGGCGGGAGGGGCACAGATACGCAGTATTTT. This codes for CASSYRGGRGTDTQYF.

The chain couples TRBV18 to TRBJ2-1; no firm D call. This CDR3 is 17 amino acids long. Trimming removed 3 bases at V and 0 bases at J, with 15 bases between. Germline CDR1 KGHSH, CDR2 LQKENI. CDR3 region: CASSPPVATSSYNEQFF. The DNA for the CDR3 is TGTGCCAGCTCACCCCCGGTAGCTACGAGCTCCTACAATGAGCAGTTCTTC.

Concerning this clone: The same CDR3 also results from other DNA sequences found in this sample. CDR3 sequence reads: CASSLGGQGNYGYTF. CDR3 nucleotides: TGTGCCAGCAGCTTGGGGGGACAGGGAAACTATGGCTACACCTTC. This chain connects TRBV5-4 to TRBJ1-2, with 9 bases matching TRBD1. The CDR3 runs to 15 residues. Trimming took 0 bases from V and 2 from J; bases not matched to a gene: 2. Germline lookup yields CDR1 SGHNT and CDR2 YYREEE (reference sequence). The variable domain in full, with the rest retrieved from reference TRBV5-4 and TRBJ1-2, is ETGVTQSPTHLIKTRGQQVTLRCSSQSGHNTVSWYQQALGQGPQFIFQYYREEENGRGNFPPRFSGLQFPNYSSELNVNALELDDSALYLCASSLGGQGNYGYTFGSGTRLTVV.

The chain combines TRBV18 with TRBJ2-1; TRBD1 aligns across 10 bases. Losses at the gene ends were 0 bases for V and 1 base for J; bases not matched to a gene: 3. The V gene's germline CDR1 is KGHSH and CDR2 LQKENI. The CDR3 runs to 17 residues. CDR3 protein: CASSPPTGGGSYNEQFF. DNA of the CDR3: TGTGCCAGCTCACCACCGACAGGGGGCGGGTCCTACAATGAGCAGTTCTTC.

This clone was recorded only once. The chain has TRBV7-9 and TRBJ2-3, with 7 bases aligning to TRBD1. Trimming at V came to 3 bases and at J to 0 bases, leaving 6 bases not matched to a gene. The germline V gene has CDR1 SEHNR and CDR2 FQNEAQ (reference sequence). The CDR3 is made up of 16 amino acids. CDR3 sequence: CASSLTGTASTDTQYF. CDR3 nucleotide sequence: TGTGCCAGCAGCTTGACCGGGACAGCTAGCACAGATACGCAGTATTTT.

The V and J genes are TRBV7-8 and TRBJ2-3, with D unresolved. Per the germline V gene, CDR1 is SGHVS and CDR2 is FQNEAQ. The V gene lost 5 bases and the J gene lost 4 bases, with 13 bases spanning the gap. The CDR3 sequence is 14 residues long. The CDR3 sequence: CASSPLTRADTQYF. Here the CDR3 DNA reads TGTGCCAGCAGCCCATTGACTCGAGCAGATACGCAGTATTTT.

V is TRBV19 and J is TRBJ1-5; tentatively, D is TRBD1 (6 bases). The V gene lost 6 bases and the J gene lost 4 bases, with 10 bases spanning the gap. The CDR3 is made up of 13 amino acids. Germline V gene sequence: CDR1 LNHDA, CDR2 SQIVND (reference sequence). CDR3 sequence (DNA): TGTGCCAGTAGACAGGGAGCGAATCAGCCCCAGCATTTT. Translating it yields CASRQGANQPQHF.

The chain has TRBV7-2 and TRBJ1-2, with TRBD1 matching 7 bases. This CDR3 is built from 14 residues. Germline V CDR1 and CDR2: SGHTA, FQGNSA. Unmatched junction bases numbered 4, after V lost 2 bases and J lost 4 bases. CDR3 loop: CASSLSGQPYGYTF. The CDR3, as DNA: TGTGCCAGCAGCTTATCGGGACAGCCCTATGGCTACACCTTC.

This chain connects TRBV5-6 to TRBJ2-6; TRBD1 is a possible D gene (5 bases). V shed 3 bases and J shed 0 bases, with 16 bases lying between them. The CDR3 extends over 18 amino acids. From germline, CDR1 is SGHDT and CDR2 YYEEEE. CDR3 sequence (DNA): TGTGCCAGCAGCTCCTTGGGGCGTGGATCCTCTGGGGCCAACGTCCTGACTTTC. It codes for CASSSLGRGSSGANVLTF. The full variable domain, completed using reference TRBV5-6 and TRBJ2-6, is DAGVTQSPTHLIKTRGQQVTLRCSPKSGHDTVSWYQQALGQGPQFIFQYYEEEERQRGNFPDRFSGHQFPNYSSELNVNALLLGDSALYLCASSSLGRGSSGANVLTFGAGSRLTVL.

Here the CDR3 DNA reads TGTGCCAGCAGCCAGAACAGGGTAGAGACCCAGTACTTC. It translates to CASSQNRVETQYF. J is TRBJ2-5 and V is TRBV11-3, with a weak D call TRBD1 (6 bases). The ends were cut back, 5 bases at V and 4 bases at J, with 11 bases in the middle. Germline lookup yields CDR1 SGHNT and CDR2 YENEEA. CDR3 size: 13 residues.

As to this clone: The same CDR3 is also encoded by other DNA sequences in this sample. J is TRBJ1-2 and V is TRBV6-5, with D maybe TRBD1 (6 bases). The V end was cut by 1 base, the J end by 6 bases, with 9 bases between. Germline V gene lookup returns CDR1 MNHEY and CDR2 SVGAGI. The length of the CDR3 is 13 residues. Here the CDR3 DNA reads TGTGCCAGCAGTTACTGGACAGATCATGGCTACACCTTC. Amino acid sequence: CASSYWTDHGYTF.

The chain uses TRBV7-2 and TRBJ2-1; a possible D gene is TRBD1 (5 bases). V lost 2 bases to trimming and J lost 2 bases, with 10 bases between them. The CDR3 has 15 residues. The germline CDR1 and CDR2 sequences are SGHTA and FQGNSA. The CDR3: CASSLSTGTYNEQFF. The CDR3 DNA is TGTGCCAGCAGCTTAAGTACAGGCACCTACAATGAGCAGTTCTTC. The full variable domain, in which reference TRBV7-2 and TRBJ2-1 provide the parts outside the CDR3, is GAGVSQSPSNKVTEKGKDVELRCDPISGHTALYWYRQSLGQGLEFLIYFQGNSAPDKSGLPSDRFSAERTGGSVSTLTIQRTQQEDSAVYLCASSLSTGTYNEQFFGPGTRLTVL.

The chain combines TRBV25-1 with TRBJ2-3, with 9 bases that match TRBD1. The CDR3 is 15 amino acids. The V gene end was trimmed by 6 bases and the J gene end by 4 bases; junction bases not matched to a gene: 8. The germline V gene encodes CDR1 MGHDK and CDR2 SYGVNS. This CDR3 is CASSGDRVVADTQYF. CDR3 bases: TGTGCCAGCAGCGGGGACAGGGTCGTCGCAGATACGCAGTATTTT. The variable domain in full, completed from reference TRBV25-1 and TRBJ2-3, reads EADIYQTPRYLVIGTGKKITLECSQTMGHDKMYWYQQDPGMELHLIHYSYGVNSTEKGDLSSESTVSRIRTEHFPLTLESARPSHTSQYLCASSGDRVVADTQYFGPGTRLTVL.

In its sample, this clone was seen once. The V and J genes are TRBV11-2 and TRBJ2-7, with 9 bases lining up with TRBD1. V lost 3 bases to trimming and J lost 1 base; unmatched junction nucleotides: 4. Germline assignment: CDR1 SGHAT and CDR2 FQNNGV. This CDR3 is built from 15 residues. As DNA, the CDR3 is TGTGCCAGCAGCTTGACGGACAGGGGATCCTACGAGCAGTACTTC. Translated, it gives CASSLTDRGSYEQYF.

The V call is TRBV10-3, the J call TRBJ1-5; 7 bases are shared with TRBD1. V trimming: 4 bases; J trimming: 2 bases; junction bases outside the gene matches: 5. CDR1 ENHRY and CDR2 SYGVKD come from the germline V gene. The CDR3 consists of 15 residues. The CDR3 protein is CAISADRDGNQPQHF. The CDR3 DNA is TGTGCCATCAGTGCCGACAGGGACGGCAATCAGCCCCAGCATTTT.

The V gene is TRBV6-1, the J gene TRBJ2-7; no clear D. CDR3 size: 11 residues. The V and J ends lost 2 bases and 4 bases respectively, with 3 bases between them. CDR1 and CDR2 from the germline V gene are MNHNS and SASEGT. For the CDR3, the DNA is TGTGCCAGCAGTGAACAGTACGAGCAGTACGTC. Translating gives CASSEQYEQYV.

This clone was picked up one time. V usage is TRBV11-3 and J usage is TRBJ2-1; TRBD1 aligns across 10 bases. Germline values: CDR1 SGHNT, CDR2 YENEEA. V lost 1 base and J lost 6; bases outside the gene matches: 9. This CDR3 region has 17 residues. CDR3 loop: CASSLVSGTGVSNEQFF. Written as DNA, the CDR3 is TGTGCCAGCAGCTTAGTTTCCGGGACAGGGGTAAGCAATGAGCAGTTCTTC.

This sequence joins TRBV24-1 and TRBJ2-7, with 11 positions matching TRBD2. The CDR3 extends over 19 amino acids. CDR1 is KGHDR, CDR2 SFDVKD, per germline. The trim removed 1 base at V and 3 bases at J, leaving 13 bases unmatched. The DNA for the CDR3 is TGTGCCACCAGTGATTTCGGTACTAGCGGGAGCCCATCAGTCTACGAGCAGTACGTC. Protein: CATSDFGTSGSPSVYEQYV.

The J gene is TRBJ1-2, the V gene TRBV7-6; D call uncertain. There are 15 residues in the CDR3. Germline CDR1 reads SGHVS; CDR2 reads FNYEAQ. Trimming left V 0 bases short and J 7 bases short, with 15 bases between. In nucleotides, the CDR3 is TGTGCCAGCAGCTTAGCGGAGGCCCGCCTGGGTGGCTACACCTTC. Translated, it gives CASSLAEARLGGYTF.

The V and J genes are TRBV30 and TRBJ2-4; 9 nucleotides line up with TRBD1. Losses at the gene ends were 2 bases for V and 3 bases for J; bases not matched to a gene: 11. The CDR3 extends over 17 amino acids. Germline V gives CDR1 GTSNPN, CDR2 SVGIG (reference sequence). CDR3 in amino acids: CAWSRRTGALGKNIQYF. The CDR3 coding sequence is TGTGCCTGGAGTCGACGGACAGGGGCGTTAGGCAAAAACATTCAGTACTTC.

The J gene is TRBJ1-5, the V gene TRBV19; TRBD1 agrees at 9 bases. From germline, CDR1 is LNHDA and CDR2 SQIVND (reference sequence). The CDR3 extends over 15 amino acids. J gave up 6 bases and V 5 bases, and 8 bases lay outside the gene matches. For the CDR3, the DNA is TGTGCCAGTAGTGCGGGGGACAGGGCTACTCAGCCCCAGCATTTT. Residues: CASSAGDRATQPQHF.

In DNA form, the CDR3 reads TGCGCCAGCAGCTTAACACAGGGTCCGAACACTGAAGCTTTCTTT. It encodes CASSLTQGPNTEAFF. The gene calls are TRBV5-1 and TRBJ1-1; tentative D call: TRBD1 (6 bases). Per germline, CDR1 SGHRS and CDR2 YFSETQ. The V gene lost 2 bases and the J gene lost 1 base, with 12 bases spanning the gap. This CDR3 contains 15 residues.

The chain links TRBV15 to TRBJ2-1; maybe TRBD2 (6 bases). Germline CDR1 is LNHNV and CDR2 is YYDKDF (reference sequence). CDR3 length: 13 amino acids. V lost 3 bases to trimming and J lost 10 bases, with 13 bases between them. Here the CDR3 reads CATSRDGGREQFF. CDR3 bases: TGTGCCACCAGCAGGGACGGGGGACGGGAGCAGTTCTTC.